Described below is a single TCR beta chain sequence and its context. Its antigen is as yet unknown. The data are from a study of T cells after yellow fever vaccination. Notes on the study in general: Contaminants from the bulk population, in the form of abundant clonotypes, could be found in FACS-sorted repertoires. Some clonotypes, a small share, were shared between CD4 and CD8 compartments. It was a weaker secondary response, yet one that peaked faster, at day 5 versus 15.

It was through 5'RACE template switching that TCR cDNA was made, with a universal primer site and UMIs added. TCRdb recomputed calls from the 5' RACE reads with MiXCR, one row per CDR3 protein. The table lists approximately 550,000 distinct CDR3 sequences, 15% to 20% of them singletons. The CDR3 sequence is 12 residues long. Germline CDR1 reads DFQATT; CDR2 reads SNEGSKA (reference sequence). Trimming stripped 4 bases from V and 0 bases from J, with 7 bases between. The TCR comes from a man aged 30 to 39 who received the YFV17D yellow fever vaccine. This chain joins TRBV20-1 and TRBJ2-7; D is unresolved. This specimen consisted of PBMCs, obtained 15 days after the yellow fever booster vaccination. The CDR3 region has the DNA TGCAGTGCTAATATTAACTCCTACGAGCAGTACTTC. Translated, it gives CSANINSYEQYF.